The TCR beta chain described here comes from a study of T cell responses to AZD1222 COVID-19 vaccine. Across the study: Doses given second, at about 4 or about 12 weeks, were pooled.

Points from the study as a whole: The breadth and depth of Spike-specific TCRs increased once two AZD1222 doses had been given. Most donors were white British and more were female, and clonal diversity was possibly underestimated. Reports indicate that nearly half of spike-specific TCRs are directed at unmutated variant regions.

Sequenced by immunoSEQ multiplex PCR; TCRdb stores in-frame clones only, minus some. Seen here are some 150,000 clones, over 75% observed once, and the top ten hold 1.5% to 2%. Germline V gene lookup returns CDR1 MNHEY and CDR2 SMNVEV (reference sequence). The V end was cut by 4 bases, the J end by 3 bases, with 10 bases between. This CDR3 spans 15 amino acids. Of note for this clone: Its cognate antigen is unknown.

This chain connects TRBV27 to TRBJ2-6; D unclear. The origin of this receptor is an adult in good health. The source material was peripheral blood, sampled on day 0 of AZD1222 vaccination. In DNA, the CDR3 is TGTGCCAGCAGTTCAAGGGTATATGGGGCCAACGTCCTGACTTTC. This translates into CASSSRVYGANVLTF.